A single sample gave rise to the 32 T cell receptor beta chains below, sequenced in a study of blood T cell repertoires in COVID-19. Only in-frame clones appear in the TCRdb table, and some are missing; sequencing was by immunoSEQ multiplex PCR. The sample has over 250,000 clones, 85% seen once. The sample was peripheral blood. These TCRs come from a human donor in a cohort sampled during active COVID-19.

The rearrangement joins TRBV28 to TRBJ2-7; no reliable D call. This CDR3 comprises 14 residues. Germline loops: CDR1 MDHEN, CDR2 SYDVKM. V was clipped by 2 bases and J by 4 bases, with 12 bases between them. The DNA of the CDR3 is TGTGCCAGCAGTTTACTGAGCGCCCGATACGAGCAGTACTTC. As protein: CASSLLSARYEQYF.

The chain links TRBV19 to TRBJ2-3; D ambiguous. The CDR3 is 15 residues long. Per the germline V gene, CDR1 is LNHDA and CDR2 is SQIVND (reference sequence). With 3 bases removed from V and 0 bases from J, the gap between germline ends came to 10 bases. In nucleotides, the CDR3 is TGTGCCAGTAGTATTAGATACGTAAGCACAGATACGCAGTATTTT. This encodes CASSIRYVSTDTQYF.

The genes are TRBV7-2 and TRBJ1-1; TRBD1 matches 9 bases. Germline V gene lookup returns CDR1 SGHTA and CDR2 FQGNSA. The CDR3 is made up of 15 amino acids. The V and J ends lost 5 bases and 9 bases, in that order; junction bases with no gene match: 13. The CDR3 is CASSPQRGTGRKAFF. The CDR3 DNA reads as TGTGCCAGCAGCCCCCAGAGGGGGACAGGGAGAAAAGCTTTCTTT.

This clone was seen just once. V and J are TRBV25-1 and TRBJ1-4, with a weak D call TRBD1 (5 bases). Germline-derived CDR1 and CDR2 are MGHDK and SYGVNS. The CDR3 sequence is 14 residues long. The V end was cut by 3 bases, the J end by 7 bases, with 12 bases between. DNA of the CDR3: TGTGCCAGCAGTGACTCAGGGCTTAGTGAAAAACTGTTTTTT. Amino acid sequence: CASSDSGLSEKLFF.

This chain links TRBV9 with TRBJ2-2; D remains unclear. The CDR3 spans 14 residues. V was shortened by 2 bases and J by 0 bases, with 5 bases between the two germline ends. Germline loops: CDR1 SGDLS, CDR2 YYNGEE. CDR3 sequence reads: CASSVLPNTGELFF. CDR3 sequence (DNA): TGTGCCAGCAGCGTTCTCCCGAACACCGGGGAGCTGTTTTTT.

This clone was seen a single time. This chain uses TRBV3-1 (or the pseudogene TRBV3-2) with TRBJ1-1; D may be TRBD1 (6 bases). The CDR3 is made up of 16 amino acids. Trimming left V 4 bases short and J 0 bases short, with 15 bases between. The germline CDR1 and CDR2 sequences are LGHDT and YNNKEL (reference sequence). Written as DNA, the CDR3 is TGTGCCAGCAGCCCAGGTTACGGACAGCTGAACACTGAAGCTTTCTTT. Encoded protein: CASSPGYGQLNTEAFF.

CDR3 nucleotide sequence: TGTGCCAGCAGTGAATCCGGGACAACCGGAAACACCATATATTTT. This translates into CASSESGTTGNTIYF. The rearrangement links TRBV25-1 to TRBJ1-3, with a possible D match to TRBD1 (6 bases). CDR1 MGHDK and CDR2 SYGVNS come from the germline V gene. The CDR3 contains 15 residues. Trimming left V 1 base short and J 4 bases short, with 11 bases between.

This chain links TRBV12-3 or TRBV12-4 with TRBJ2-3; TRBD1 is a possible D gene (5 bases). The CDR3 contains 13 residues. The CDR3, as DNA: TGTGTCGGTGGGGCAGGGTCCTTAGATACGCAGTATTTT. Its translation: CVGGAGSLDTQYF.

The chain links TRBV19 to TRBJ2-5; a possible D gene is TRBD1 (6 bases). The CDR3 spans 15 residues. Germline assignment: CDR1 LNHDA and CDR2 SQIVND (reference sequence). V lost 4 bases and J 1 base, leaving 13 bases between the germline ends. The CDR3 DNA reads TGTGCCAGTAGTAGCACAGGGAGTAGCCAAGAGACCCAGTACTTC. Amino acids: CASSSTGSSQETQYF.

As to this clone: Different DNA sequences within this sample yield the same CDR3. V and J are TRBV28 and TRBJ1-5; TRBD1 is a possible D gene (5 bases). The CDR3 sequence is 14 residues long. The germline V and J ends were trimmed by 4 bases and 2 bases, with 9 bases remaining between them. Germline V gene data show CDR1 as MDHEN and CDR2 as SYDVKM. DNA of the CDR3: TGTGCCAGCAGTTCCGGGGGGGGCAATCAGCCCCAGCATTTT. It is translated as CASSSGGGNQPQHF.

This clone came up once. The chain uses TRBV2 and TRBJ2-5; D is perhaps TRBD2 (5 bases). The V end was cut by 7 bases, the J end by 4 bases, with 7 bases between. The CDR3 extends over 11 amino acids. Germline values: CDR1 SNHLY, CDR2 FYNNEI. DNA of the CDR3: TGTGCCAGCAATGGAGGAGAGACCCAGTACTTC. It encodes CASNGGETQYF.

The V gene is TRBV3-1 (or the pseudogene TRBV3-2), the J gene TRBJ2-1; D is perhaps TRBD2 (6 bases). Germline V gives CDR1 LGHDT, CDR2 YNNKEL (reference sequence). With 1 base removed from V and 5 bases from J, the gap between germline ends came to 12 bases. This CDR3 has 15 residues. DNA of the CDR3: TGTGCCAGCAGCCAAGTTAGCGGCATCCACAATGAGCAGTTCTTC. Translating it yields CASSQVSGIHNEQFF.

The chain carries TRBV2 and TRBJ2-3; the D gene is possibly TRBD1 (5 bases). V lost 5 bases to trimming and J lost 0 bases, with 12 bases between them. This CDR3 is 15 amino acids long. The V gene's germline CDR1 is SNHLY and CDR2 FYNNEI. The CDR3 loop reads CASSTNPGSTDTQYF. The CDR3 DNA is TGTGCCAGCAGTACAAACCCAGGGAGCACAGATACGCAGTATTTT. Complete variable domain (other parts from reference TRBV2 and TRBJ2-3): EPEVTQTPSHQVTQMGQEVILRCVPISNHLYFYWYRQILGQKVEFLVSFYNNEISEKSEIFDDQFSVERPDGSNFTLKIRSTKLEDSAMYFCASSTNPGSTDTQYFGPGTRLTVL.

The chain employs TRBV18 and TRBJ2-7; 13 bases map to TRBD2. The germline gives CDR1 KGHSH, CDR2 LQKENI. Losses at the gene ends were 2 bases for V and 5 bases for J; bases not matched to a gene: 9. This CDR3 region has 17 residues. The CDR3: CASSPRQGLAGSDEQYF. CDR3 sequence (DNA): TGTGCCAGCTCACCAAGGCAGGGACTAGCGGGATCTGACGAGCAGTACTTC. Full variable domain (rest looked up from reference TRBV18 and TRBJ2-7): NAGVMQNPRHLVRRRGQEARLRCSPMKGHSHVYWYRQLPEEGLKFMVYLQKENIIDESGMPKERFSAEFPKEGPSILRIQQVVRGDSAAYFCASSPRQGLAGSDEQYFGPGTRLTVT.

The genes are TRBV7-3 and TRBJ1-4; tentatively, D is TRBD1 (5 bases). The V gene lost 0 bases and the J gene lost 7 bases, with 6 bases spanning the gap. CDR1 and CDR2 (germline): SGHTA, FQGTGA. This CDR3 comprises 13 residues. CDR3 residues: CASSLTGREKLFF. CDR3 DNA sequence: TGTGCCAGCAGCTTAACGGGGCGTGAAAAACTGTTTTTT. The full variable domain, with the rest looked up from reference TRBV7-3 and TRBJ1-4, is GAGVSQTPSNKVTEKGKYVELRCDPISGHTALYWYRQSLGQGPEFLIYFQGTGAADDSGLPNDRFFAVRPEGSVSTLKIQRTERGDSAVYLCASSLTGREKLFFGSGTQLSVL.

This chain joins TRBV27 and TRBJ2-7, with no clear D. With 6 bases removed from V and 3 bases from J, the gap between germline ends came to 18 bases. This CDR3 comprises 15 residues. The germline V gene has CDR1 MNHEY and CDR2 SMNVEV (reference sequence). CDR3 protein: CASRPAEAYYYEQYF. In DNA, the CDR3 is TGTGCCAGCAGACCTGCCGAAGCCTACTACTACGAGCAGTACTTC.

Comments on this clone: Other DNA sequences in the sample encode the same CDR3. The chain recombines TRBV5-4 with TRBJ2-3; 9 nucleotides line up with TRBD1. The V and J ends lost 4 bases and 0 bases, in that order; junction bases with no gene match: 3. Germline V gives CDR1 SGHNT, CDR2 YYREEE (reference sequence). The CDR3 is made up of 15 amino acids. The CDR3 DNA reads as TGTGCCAGCAGCCCAGGGACAGGGAGCACAGATACGCAGTATTTT. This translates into CASSPGTGSTDTQYF.

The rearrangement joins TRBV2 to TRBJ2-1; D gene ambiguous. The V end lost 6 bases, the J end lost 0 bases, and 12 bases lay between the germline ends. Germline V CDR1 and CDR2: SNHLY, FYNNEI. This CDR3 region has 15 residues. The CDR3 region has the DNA TGTGCCAGCAGCCCCCCTATCGGCTCCTACAATGAGCAGTTCTTC. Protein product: CASSPPIGSYNEQFF.

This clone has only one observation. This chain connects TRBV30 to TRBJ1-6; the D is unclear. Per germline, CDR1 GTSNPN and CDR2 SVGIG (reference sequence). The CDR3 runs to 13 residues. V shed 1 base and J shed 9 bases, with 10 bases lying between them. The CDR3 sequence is CAWSGLEASPLHF. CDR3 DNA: TGTGCCTGGAGTGGCCTCGAAGCTTCACCCCTCCACTTT.

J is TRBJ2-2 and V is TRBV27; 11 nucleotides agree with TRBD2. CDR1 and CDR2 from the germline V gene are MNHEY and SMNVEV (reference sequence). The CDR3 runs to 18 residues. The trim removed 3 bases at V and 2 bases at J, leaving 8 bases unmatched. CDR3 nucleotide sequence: TGTGCCAGCAGTTTTGGAGTACTAGCGGGGGCTAACACCGGGGAGCTGTTTTTT. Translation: CASSFGVLAGANTGELFF.

The CDR3 loop reads CASSESVGRDYNEQFF. CDR3 DNA sequence: TGCGCCAGCAGTGAGTCGGTCGGGCGGGATTACAATGAGCAGTTCTTC. The chain has TRBV10-1 and TRBJ2-1; TRBD2 is a possible D gene (6 bases). V was trimmed by 0 bases and J by 4 bases, leaving 13 bases between them. CDR3 length equals 16 residues. Germline values: CDR1 WNHNN, CDR2 SYGVQD (reference sequence).

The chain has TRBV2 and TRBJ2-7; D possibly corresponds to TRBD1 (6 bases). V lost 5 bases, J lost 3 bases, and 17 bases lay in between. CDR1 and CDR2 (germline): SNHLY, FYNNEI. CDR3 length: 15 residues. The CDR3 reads CASSRTETPYYEQYF. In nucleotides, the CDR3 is TGTGCCAGCAGTCGGACAGAGACACCCTACTACGAGCAGTACTTC.

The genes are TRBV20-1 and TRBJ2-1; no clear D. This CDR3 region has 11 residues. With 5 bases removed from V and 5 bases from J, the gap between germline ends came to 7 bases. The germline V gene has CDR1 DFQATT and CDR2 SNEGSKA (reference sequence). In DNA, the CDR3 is TGCAGTGCTGGTAAGCACAATGAGCAGTTCTTC. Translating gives CSAGKHNEQFF.

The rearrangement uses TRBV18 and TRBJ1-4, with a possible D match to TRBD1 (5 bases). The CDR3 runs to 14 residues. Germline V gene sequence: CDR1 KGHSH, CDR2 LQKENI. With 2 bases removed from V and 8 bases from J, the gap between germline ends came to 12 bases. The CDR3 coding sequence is TGTGCCAGCTCACCATGGCCTGGGGGGGAAAAACTGTTTTTT. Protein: CASSPWPGGEKLFF.

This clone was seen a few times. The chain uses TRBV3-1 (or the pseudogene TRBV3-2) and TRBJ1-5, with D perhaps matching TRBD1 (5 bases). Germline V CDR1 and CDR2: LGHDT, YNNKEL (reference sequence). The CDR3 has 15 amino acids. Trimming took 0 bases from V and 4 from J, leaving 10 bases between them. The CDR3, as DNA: TGTGCCAGCAGCCAAGATTTGAAGGGGAATCAGCCCCAGCATTTT. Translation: CASSQDLKGNQPQHF.

CDR3 residues: CASSIGGSNTGELFF. The CDR3 DNA reads as TGTGCCAGTAGTATCGGGGGATCGAACACCGGGGAGCTGTTTTTT. The V call is TRBV19, the J call TRBJ2-2, with TRBD2 as a possible D gene (6 bases). The CDR3 totals 15 residues. V lost 3 bases, J lost 0 bases, and 8 bases lay in between. CDR1 and CDR2 from the germline V gene are LNHDA and SQIVND (reference sequence).

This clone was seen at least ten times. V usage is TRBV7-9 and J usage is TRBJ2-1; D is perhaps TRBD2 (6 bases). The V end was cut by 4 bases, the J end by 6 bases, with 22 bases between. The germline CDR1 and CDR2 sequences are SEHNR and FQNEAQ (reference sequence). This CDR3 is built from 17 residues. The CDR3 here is CASSSDGGGRWGNEQFF. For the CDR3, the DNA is TGTGCCAGCAGCTCCGACGGAGGTGGGAGGTGGGGCAATGAGCAGTTCTTC.

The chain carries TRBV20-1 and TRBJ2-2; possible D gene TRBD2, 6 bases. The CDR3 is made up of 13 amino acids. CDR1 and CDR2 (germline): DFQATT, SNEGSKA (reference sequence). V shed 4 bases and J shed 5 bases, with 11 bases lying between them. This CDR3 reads CSANDGGTGELFF. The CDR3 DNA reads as TGCAGTGCTAATGACGGGGGTACCGGGGAGCTGTTTTTT.

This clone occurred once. CDR3 loop: CASSSQGANQPQHF. The CDR3 DNA reads TGTGCCAGCAGCTCTCAGGGGGCTAATCAGCCCCAGCATTTT. This chain links TRBV7-2 with TRBJ1-5; TRBD1 aligns across 8 bases. Germline CDR1 is SGHTA and CDR2 is FQGNSA. The CDR3 length is 14 residues. V was pared by 4 bases and J by 4 bases, with 3 bases of the junction left unmatched. The full variable domain, its missing parts supplied by reference TRBV7-2 and TRBJ1-5, is GAGVSQSPSNKVTEKGKDVELRCDPISGHTALYWYRQSLGQGLEFLIYFQGNSAPDKSGLPSDRFSAERTGGSVSTLTIQRTQQEDSAVYLCASSSQGANQPQHFGDGTRLSIL.

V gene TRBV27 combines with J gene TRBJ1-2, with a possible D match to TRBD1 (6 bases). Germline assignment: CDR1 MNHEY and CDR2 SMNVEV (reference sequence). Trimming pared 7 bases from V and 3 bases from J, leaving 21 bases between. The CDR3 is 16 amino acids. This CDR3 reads CASTPEATGFHYGYTF. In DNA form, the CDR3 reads TGTGCCAGCACCCCAGAGGCAACAGGGTTCCACTATGGCTACACCTTC.

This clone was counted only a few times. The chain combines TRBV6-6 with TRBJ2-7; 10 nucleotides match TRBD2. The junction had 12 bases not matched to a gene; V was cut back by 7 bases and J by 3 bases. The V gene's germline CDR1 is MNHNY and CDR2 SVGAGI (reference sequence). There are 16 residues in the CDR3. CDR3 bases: TGTGCCAGCAAAGTAGCGGGAGGCATGACGGGCTACGAGCAGTACTTC. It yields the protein CASKVAGGMTGYEQYF.

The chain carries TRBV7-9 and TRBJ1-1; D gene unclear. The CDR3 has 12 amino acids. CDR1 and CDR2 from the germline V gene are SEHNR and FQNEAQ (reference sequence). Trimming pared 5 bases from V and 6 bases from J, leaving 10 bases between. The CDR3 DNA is TGTGCCAGCAGCCCCCCGGTTGCTGAAGCTTTCTTT. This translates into CASSPPVAEAFF.